This is a list of T cell receptor beta chains from one sample in a study of follicular helper T cells after annual influenza vaccination. Clones were read by immunoSEQ multiplex PCR, and TCRdb kept only the in-frame ones, dropping some. The data contain 5,000 to 7,500 clones, around 80% of them seen just once; the ten biggest clones take up around 0.54%. The material was CXCR5- memory CD4+ T cells sorted from blood, obtained 7 days after influenza vaccination. Receptors were obtained from an adult who received the influenza vaccine. Each CDR3 is given with its conserved first and last residue. A D gene is named only where the DNA matches it firmly. Rows may omit the clone size; those that give it use once, few, many or a size class.

- | TRBJ1-1 | TRBV5-6 | - | CASSLPHRMNTEAFF | TGTGCCAGCAGCTTGCCCCACCGCATGAACACTGAAGCTTTCTTT
TRBD2 | TRBJ2-4 | TRBV2 | - | CASSKTSGGGRAKNIQYF | TGTGCCAGCAGTAAGACTAGCGGGGGGGGTCGGGCCAAAAACATTCAGTACTTC
- | TRBJ2-5 | TRBV6-6 | once | CASRPGPGLETQYF | TGTGCCAGCAGGCCCGGCCCGGGGCTAGAGACCCAGTACTTC
TRBD2 | TRBJ2-1 | TRBV4-2 | - | CASSQESGGAVVSYNEQFF | TGTGCCAGCAGCCAGGAAAGCGGGGGGGCCGTCGTTTCCTACAATGAGCAGTTCTTC
- | TRBJ2-7 | TRBV5-1 | - | CASSPHAGSSYEQYF | TGCGCCAGCAGCCCCCACGCCGGGAGCTCCTACGAGCAGTACTTC
TRBD1 | TRBJ1-5 | TRBV19 | - | CASSAPRTGDYSNQPQHF | TGTGCCAGTAGTGCCCCGAGGACAGGCGATTATAGCAATCAGCCCCAGCATTTT
- | TRBJ2-4 | TRBV7-9 | - | CASSSFGGGIAKNIQYF | TGTGCCAGCAGCTCCTTCGGGGGCGGGATAGCCAAAAACATTCAGTACTTC
- | TRBJ2-2 | TRBV6-6 | - | CASRWPNGELFF | TGTGCCAGCCGATGGCCTAACGGGGAGCTGTTTTTT
TRBD1 | TRBJ2-1 | TRBV7-3 | - | CASSFHRDSYNEQFF | TGTGCCAGCAGCTTCCACCGGGACAGCTACAATGAGCAGTTCTTC
- | TRBJ1-6 | TRBV27 | few | CASSLSLAVDLHF | TGTGCCAGCAGTTTATCGTTAGCGGTAGACCTCCACTTT
- | TRBJ1-5 | TRBV6-1 | - | CASTQGLSQPQHF | TGTGCCAGCACTCAGGGGCTTTCGCAGCCCCAGCATTTT
- | TRBJ2-7 | TRBV6-5 | - | CASSSGHNSYEQYF | TGTGCCAGCAGTTCGGGACATAACTCCTACGAGCAGTACTTC
TRBD2 | TRBJ2-1 | TRBV7-3 | once | CASSLQRGAYNEQFF | TGTGCCAGCAGTCTTCAGCGGGGAGCCTACAATGAGCAGTTCTTC
TRBD1 | TRBJ2-7 | TRBV23-1 | - | CASSHSRTGDYEQYF | TGCGCCAGCAGCCATTCTAGGACAGGAGACTATGAGCAGTACTTC
- | TRBJ1-5 | TRBV6-5 | - | CASSTGDRINQPQHF | TGTGCCAGCAGCACCGGGGACCGGATCAATCAGCCCCAGCATTTT
- | TRBJ2-6 | TRBV27 | - | CASSLGGSGANVLTF | TGTGCCAGCAGTTTAGGGGGCTCTGGGGCCAACGTCCTGACTTTC
- | TRBJ1-1 | TRBV18 | - | CASSPFADSEAFF | TGTGCCAGCTCACCATTCGCAGATTCTGAAGCTTTCTTT
TRBD2 | TRBJ2-5 | TRBV6-5 | - | CASSRLAEETQYF | TGTGCCAGCAGCCGACTAGCGGAAGAGACCCAGTACTTC
- | TRBJ1-2 | TRBV5-8 | - | CASSYGDRTNYGYTF | TGTGCCAGCAGCTACGGAGACCGCACTAACTATGGCTACACCTTC
TRBD2 | TRBJ2-3 | TRBV15 | - | CATSREAGAVTSTDTQYF | TGTGCCACCAGCAGAGAAGCGGGGGCCGTAACTAGCACAGATACGCAGTATTTT
- | TRBJ1-3 | TRBV6-5 | - | CASSLSGQPGNTIYF | TGTGCCAGCAGCCTCTCCGGGCAGCCTGGAAACACCATATATTTT
TRBD1 | TRBJ1-1 | TRBV5-6 | - | CASSLGGGAMANTEAFF | TGTGCCAGCAGCTTGGGAGGGGGCGCGATGGCGAACACTGAAGCTTTCTTT
- | TRBJ2-7 | TRBV1 | - | CTSSQWDLSGYEQYF | TGCACCAGCAGCCAGTGGGACCTTTCGGGCTACGAGCAGTACTTC
TRBD1 | TRBJ2-3 | TRBV5-1 | - | CASSSTGGATSTDTQYF | TGCGCCAGCAGCTCAACAGGGGGTGCGACAAGCACAGATACGCAGTATTTT